This TCR beta chain was identified during a study of blood T cells in healthy people across ages. After removal of 4 bases from V and 2 bases from J, the junction contained 3 bases not matched to a gene. The CDR3 is made up of 13 amino acids. CDR1 and CDR2 from the germline V gene are DFQATT and SNEGSKA (reference sequence). Broader study findings: No one knew whether donors had CMV, which possibly confounded expanded clonotype changes. More naive CD4+ cells and higher diversity marked long-lived donors relative to aged donors.

Caucasian, healthy and from Russia, the donors were aged between about 6 and 100. Every participating donor contributed about 10 milliliters of peripheral blood through a draw. Next came a second PCR, run for roughly 6 to 11 cycles, which used a sample-barcoded 5' primer along with a J-beta primer mix. TCRdb reprocessed the 5' RACE reads with MiXCR, giving one entry per CDR3 protein. The repertoire has about 780,000 distinct CDR3 sequences, about 42% of them found once; the top ten carry 15% to 20%. This clonotype has ten or more counts. The antigen remains unidentified. This TCR came from a man older than 75 in good health. The gene calls are TRBV20-1 and TRBJ2-7; TRBD2 matches at 9 bases. The specimen was blood. The CDR3 reads CSAISGGTYEQYF. The DNA of the CDR3 is TGCAGTGCTATTAGCGGGGGAACCTACGAGCAGTACTTC.